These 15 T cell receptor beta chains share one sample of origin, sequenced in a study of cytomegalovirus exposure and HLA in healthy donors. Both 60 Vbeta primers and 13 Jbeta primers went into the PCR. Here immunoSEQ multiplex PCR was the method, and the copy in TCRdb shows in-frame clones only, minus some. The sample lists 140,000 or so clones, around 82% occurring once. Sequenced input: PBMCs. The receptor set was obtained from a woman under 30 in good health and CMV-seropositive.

In DNA, the CDR3 is TGTGCCAGTAGTATACCGAGGACAGGCTATGGCTACACCTTC. It specifies CASSIPRTGYGYTF. This chain links TRBV19 with TRBJ1-2, with TRBD1 matching over 7 bases. From germline, CDR1 is LNHDA and CDR2 SQIVND (reference sequence). This CDR3 comprises 14 residues. V lost 2 bases and J lost 4; bases outside the gene matches: 4. The variable domain in full, completed from reference TRBV19 and TRBJ1-2, reads DGGITQSPKYLFRKEGQNVTLSCEQNLNHDAMYWYRQDPGQGLRLIYYSQIVNDFQKGDIAEGYSVSREKKESFPLTVTSAQKNPTAFYLCASSIPRTGYGYTFGSGTRLTVV.

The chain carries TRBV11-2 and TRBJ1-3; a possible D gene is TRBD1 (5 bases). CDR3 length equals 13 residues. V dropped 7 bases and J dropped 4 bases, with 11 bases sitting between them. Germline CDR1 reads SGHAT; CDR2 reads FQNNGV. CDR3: CASNQGAGNTIYF. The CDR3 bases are TGTGCCAGCAACCAGGGTGCAGGAAACACCATATATTTT.

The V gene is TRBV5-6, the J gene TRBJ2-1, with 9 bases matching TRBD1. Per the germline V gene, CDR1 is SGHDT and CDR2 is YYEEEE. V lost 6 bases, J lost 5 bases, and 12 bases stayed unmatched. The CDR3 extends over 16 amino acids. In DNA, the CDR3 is TGTGCCAGCAACATCAACCGGGGACAGGGACACAATGAGCAGTTCTTC. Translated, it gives CASNINRGQGHNEQFF.

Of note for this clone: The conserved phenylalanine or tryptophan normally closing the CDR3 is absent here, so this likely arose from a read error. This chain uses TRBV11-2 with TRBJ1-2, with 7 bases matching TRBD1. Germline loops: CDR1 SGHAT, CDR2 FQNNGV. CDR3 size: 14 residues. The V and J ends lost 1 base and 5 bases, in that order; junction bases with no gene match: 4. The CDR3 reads CASSLVGQAYGYTL. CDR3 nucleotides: TGTGCCAGCAGCTTAGTTGGACAGGCATATGGCTACACCCTC.

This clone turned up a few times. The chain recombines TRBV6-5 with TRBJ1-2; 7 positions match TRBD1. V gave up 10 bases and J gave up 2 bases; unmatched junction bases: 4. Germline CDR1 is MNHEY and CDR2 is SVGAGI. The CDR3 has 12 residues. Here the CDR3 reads CAINRGNYGYTF. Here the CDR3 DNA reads TGTGCCATTAACAGGGGAAACTATGGCTACACCTTC.

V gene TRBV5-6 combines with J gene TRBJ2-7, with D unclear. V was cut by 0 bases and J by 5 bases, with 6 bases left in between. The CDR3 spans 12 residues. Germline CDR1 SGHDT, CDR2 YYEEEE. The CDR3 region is CASSLVQNEQYF. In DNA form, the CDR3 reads TGTGCCAGCAGCTTGGTTCAGAACGAGCAGTACTTC.

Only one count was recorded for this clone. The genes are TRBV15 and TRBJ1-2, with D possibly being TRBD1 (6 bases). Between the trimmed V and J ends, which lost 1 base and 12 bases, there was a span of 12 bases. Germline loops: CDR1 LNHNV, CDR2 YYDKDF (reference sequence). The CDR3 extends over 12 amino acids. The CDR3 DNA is TGTGCCACCAGCAGAGGGGGGGGGCACAACACCTTC. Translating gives CATSRGGGHNTF.

CDR3 residues: CASSPDRGIGGYTF. The CDR3 bases are TGTGCCAGCAGCCCGGACAGGGGAATTGGTGGCTACACCTTC. V and J are TRBV4-2 and TRBJ1-2; 9 nucleotides line up with TRBD1. Trimming removed 4 bases from V and 7 bases from J; junction bases left unmatched: 7. CDR3 length: 14 amino acids. Germline loops: CDR1 LGHNA, CDR2 YNFKEQ.

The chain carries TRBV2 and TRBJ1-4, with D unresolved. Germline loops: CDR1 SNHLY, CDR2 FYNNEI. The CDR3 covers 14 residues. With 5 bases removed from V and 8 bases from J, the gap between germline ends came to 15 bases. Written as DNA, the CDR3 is TGTGCCAGCAGTTACCGGCAAACGGGGGAAAAACTGTTTTTT. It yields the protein CASSYRQTGEKLFF.

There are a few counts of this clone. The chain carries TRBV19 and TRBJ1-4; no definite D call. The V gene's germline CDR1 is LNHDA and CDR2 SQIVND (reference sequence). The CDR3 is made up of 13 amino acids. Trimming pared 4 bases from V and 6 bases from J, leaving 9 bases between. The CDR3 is CASSNRADEKLFF. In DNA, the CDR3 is TGTGCCAGTAGTAATCGAGCGGATGAAAAACTGTTTTTT.

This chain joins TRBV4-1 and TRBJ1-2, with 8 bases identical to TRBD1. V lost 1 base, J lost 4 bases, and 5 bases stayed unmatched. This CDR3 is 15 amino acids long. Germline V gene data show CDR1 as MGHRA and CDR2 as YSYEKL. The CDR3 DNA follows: TGCGCCAGCAGCCAAGGGGACAGGATCCTCTATGGCTACACCTTC. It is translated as CASSQGDRILYGYTF.

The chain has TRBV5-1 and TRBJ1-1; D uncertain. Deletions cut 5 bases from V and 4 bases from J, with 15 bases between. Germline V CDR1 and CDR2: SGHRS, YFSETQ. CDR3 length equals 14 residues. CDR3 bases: TGCGCCAGCAGATCCTTCGAGGGCCCCACTGAAGCTTTCTTT. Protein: CASRSFEGPTEAFF.

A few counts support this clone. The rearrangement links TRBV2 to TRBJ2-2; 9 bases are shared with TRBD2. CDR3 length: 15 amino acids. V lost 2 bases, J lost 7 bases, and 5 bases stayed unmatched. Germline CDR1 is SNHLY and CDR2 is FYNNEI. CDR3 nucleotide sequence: TGTGCCAGCAGTGAAAGGCGGGGGGGCTTCGGGGAGCTGTTTTTT. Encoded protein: CASSERRGGFGELFF.

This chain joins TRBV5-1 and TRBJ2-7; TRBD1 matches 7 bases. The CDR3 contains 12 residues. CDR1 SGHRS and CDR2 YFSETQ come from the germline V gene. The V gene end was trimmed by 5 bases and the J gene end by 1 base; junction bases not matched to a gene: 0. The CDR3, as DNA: TGCGCCAGCAGGGGACAGTCCTACGAGCAGTACTTC. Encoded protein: CASRGQSYEQYF.

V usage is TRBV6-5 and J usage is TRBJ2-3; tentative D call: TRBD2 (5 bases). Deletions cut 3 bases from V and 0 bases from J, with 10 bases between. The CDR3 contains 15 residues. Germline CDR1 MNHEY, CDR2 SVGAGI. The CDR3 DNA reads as TGTGCCAGCAGTTATTTCGGGGAAAGCACAGATACGCAGTATTTT. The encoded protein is CASSYFGESTDTQYF.